This TCR beta chain was found in a study of control samples from healthy donors and cancer patients. This clone was recorded once. The CDR3 spans 14 residues. Per the germline V gene, CDR1 is MNHEY and CDR2 is SVGAGI. The ends were cut back, 6 bases at V and 3 bases at J, with 12 bases in the middle. The protocol was immunoSEQ multiplex PCR, while the TCRdb copy is restricted to in-frame clones and leaves out a portion. The data contain roughly 100,000 clones, around 88% of them seen just once; the ten biggest clones take up approximately 20%. The chain employs TRBV6-5 and TRBJ2-1; D uncertain. The TCR was taken from a man aged 55 to 70 with lung cancer. The sequenced sample was PBMCs. DNA for the CDR3: TGTGCCAGCAGCCGCGGCCTGGGCTACAATGAGCAGTTCTTC. Amino acid sequence: CASSRGLGYNEQFF.